The clone carrying this T cell receptor beta chain was detected only once. The antigen is undetermined. Other nucleotide sequences in the sample specify the same CDR3. The authors divided CD4+ cells into CD45RA+ naive and CD45RA-negative memory subsets. CDR1 SGHVS and CDR2 FQNEAQ come from the germline V gene. The length of the CDR3 is 11 residues. With 1 base removed from V and 8 bases from J, the gap between germline ends came to 5 bases. Method: immunoSEQ multiplex PCR; TCRdb's copy keeps in-frame clones and lacks some. Of over a million clones listed, around 97% were seen once; the top ten hold approximately 1.1%. This sample stems from a study of shared clonotypes between healthy human individuals. Study outcomes and limitations: Generation probability values for non-shared clonotypes were lower than those for clonotypes shared by all four donors. Roughly 5.3% of naive CD4 clonotypes were common to four donors. Memory subsets had estimated richness that was generally smaller than that of naive subsets.

The chain combines TRBV7-8 with TRBJ1-1; no clear D. The sequencing sample was made of naive CD4+ T cells sorted from blood. Described subset: CD45RA+ positively selected. The TCR comes from a man aged 25 to 40 in good health. The chain's CDR3 is CASSLGGEAFF. CDR3 DNA sequence: TGTGCCAGCAGCTTAGGGGGAGAAGCTTTCTTT.